The present T cell receptor beta chain was sequenced within a study of glioma-infiltrating T cells after dendritic cell vaccination (dated by TCRdb to the mid-2010s). Notes on the research overall: The cohort comprised 15 glioblastoma patients from Phase I and II dendritic cell vaccination trials, 9 newly diagnosed and 6 with recurrent disease. Tumor-infiltrating lymphocyte content was quantified and tumor and blood repertoires were compared in dendritic cell-vaccinated glioblastoma patients by deep sequencing of TCR beta CDR3 regions. The vaccine was prepared from monocyte-derived dendritic cells that were cultured for 6 to 7 days with IL-4 and GM-CSF and then pulsed overnight with autologous tumor lysate. Survival after dendritic cell vaccination was correlated with TCR sequencing metrics, such as TIL content and the overlap between tumor and blood repertoires. Patients received three intradermal dendritic cell vaccine injections at biweekly intervals in the arm below the axilla. Between the early 2000s and the early 2010s, patients were given autologous tumor lysate-pulsed dendritic cell vaccination.

To be selected, patients needed enough residual fresh-frozen tumor tissue and more than two years of available survival data. Although molecular status otherwise differed among the glioblastoma patients, no patient had an isocitrate dehydrogenase mutation. PBMC were collected before vaccination, two weeks after the third vaccination, and at tumor progression if tumor progression occurred. Genomic DNA was extracted with the Qiagen DNeasy Blood extraction Kit. Using the immunoSEQ assay, TCRB CDR3 regions were amplified from roughly 1.8 micrograms of genomic DNA, or from all available DNA when less than that was on hand. For multiplex PCR, 60 forward primers for TCR V beta segments and 13 reverse primers for J beta segments were used. Synthetic control templates were spiked into each sample at limiting dilution to estimate reads per starting template. Sequencing produced 87 bp reads on the Illumina HiSeq System. In the source study's methods: PCR and sequencing errors were removed by a nearest neighbor algorithm that merged closely related sequences. TCR overlap was defined as the percentage of unique tumor TCR beta sequences that were also present in the same patient's peripheral blood. TCRdb obtained this table from immuneACCESS and retained in-frame rearrangements with V and J assigned. These tables miss some clones; where compared with another copy, unresolved V genes account for less than half of the shortfall, and the remainder is unexplained. Clonal size and the V and J genes are those of that table, whereas D and trimming came from the DNA. This sample lists 25,000 to 35,000 clones; 85% to 95% were detected once. The top ten clonotypes cover roughly 2.2% of the sample.

Regarding this clone: No cognate antigen has been identified for it. Base-call qualities are not available, and no considerably larger clone is one nucleotide away.

Study-level results and caveats: The three-group TCR overlap response model was described as speculative and requiring prospective validation. The cohort was small and heterogeneous, few patients had complete blood and tumor sets, and even fewer had initial-recurrent tumor pairs. Higher estimated pretreatment TIL content predicted longer time to progression and overall survival after dendritic cell vaccination. TCR clonality showed no direct relationship with survival, which suggests that a diverse polyclonal response may be important.

CDR1 SNHLY and CDR2 FYNNEI are derived from the germline V gene. Counted from cysteine to phenylalanine, this CDR3 has 14 amino acids. Just CDR3 DNA is preserved here, 42 bases in frame from base 1. V lost 6 bases and J lost 1 base; the stretch between them is 12 bases long. The TCR was taken from a human donor with glioblastoma. The material was blood, obtained before dendritic cell vaccination. The receptor chain draws on TRBV2 and TRBJ1-1, with no confidently assigned D gene. Here the CDR3 is given as CASRREAGNTEAFF. The bases read TGTGCCAGCAGGCGGGAAGCCGGGAACACTGAAGCTTTCTTT.